This TCR beta chain originates from a study of blood T cell repertoires in COVID-19. Sequencing was performed with immunoSEQ multiplex PCR; in TCRdb, only in-frame clones are kept and a portion is missing. This sample has 200,000 to 250,000 clones; roughly 80% occur once, and the top ten carry roughly 5.5%. The specimen was peripheral blood. The sequence derives from a woman between 65 and 79 years old with COVID-19, enrolled during active disease.

Written as DNA, the CDR3 is TGTGCCAGTGACGGAACCCGGGGACAGCCGAACACTGAAGCTTTCTTT. Translated: CASDGTRGQPNTEAFF. V and J are TRBV19 and TRBJ1-1; 7 nucleotides align to TRBD1. CDR1 and CDR2 (germline): LNHDA, SQIVND (reference sequence). V lost 8 bases, J lost 1 base, and 13 bases stayed unmatched. CDR3 length equals 16 residues.